The 32 T cell receptor beta chains below come from one sample, sequenced in a study of T-cell memory formation after mild COVID-19. TCRdb processed the 5' RACE reads anew with MiXCR; each CDR3 protein has one entry. The data contain 120,000 to 150,000 distinct CDR3 sequences, roughly 6.2% of them singletons. The sequenced sample consisted of PBMCs or a T cell subset sorted from them (not recorded which). Receptors originate from an adult woman who had mild COVID-19 (a few samples of this study predate the infection). Cell type and time point are not known.

At least ten counts were recorded for this clonotype. V gene TRBV7-2 combines with J gene TRBJ1-2; D unclear. Germline CDR1 SGHTA, CDR2 FQGNSA. The CDR3 is made up of 13 amino acids. Trimming shortened V by 3 bases and J by 6 bases, and 11 bases separated the two germline ends. The CDR3 nucleotides are TGTGCCAGCAGCTTCGGATCTCGGGATGGCTACACCTTC. Protein: CASSFGSRDGYTF.

This clonotype was recorded many times. The chain uses TRBV6-6 and TRBJ2-7, with 8 nucleotides matching TRBD1. V shed 5 bases, J shed 4 bases, and the junction held 10 bases outside the gene matches. The CDR3 is made up of 15 amino acids. CDR1 is MNHNY and CDR2 is SVGAGI in the germline V gene (reference sequence). The CDR3 region has the DNA TGTGCCAGCAGTAACGGCGGCAGGGGGCAATACGAGCAGTACTTC. Protein: CASSNGGRGQYEQYF.

This clonotype was observed at least ten times. The gene calls are TRBV12-3 or TRBV12-4 and TRBJ2-2; 8 bases are shared with TRBD1. The CDR3 has 15 amino acids. V trimming: 6 bases; J trimming: 6 bases; junction bases outside the gene matches: 9. CDR3 residues: CASSFSLQGAGELFF. CDR3 DNA sequence: TGTGCCAGCAGCTTTTCCTTACAGGGGGCCGGGGAGCTGTTTTTT.

This clonotype was recorded many times. The chain uses TRBV4-3 and TRBJ2-4; 7 bases match TRBD2. V shed 1 base and J 3 bases; nucleotides not matched to a gene: 3. This CDR3 contains 15 residues. Germline V gene sequence: CDR1 LGHNA, CDR2 YSLEER. The CDR3: CASSQVWTSKNIQYF. For the CDR3, the DNA is TGCGCCAGCAGCCAAGTCTGGACTAGCAAAAACATTCAGTACTTC.

This clonotype was found a few times. CDR3 sequence: CSVESRRTGGYNEQFF. The CDR3 region has the DNA TGCAGCGTTGAATCCCGCAGGACAGGGGGCTACAATGAGCAGTTCTTC. This chain joins TRBV29-1 and TRBJ2-1; TRBD1 agrees at 10 bases. This CDR3 is 16 amino acids long. The V and J ends lost 2 bases and 3 bases, in that order; junction bases with no gene match: 7. The V gene's germline CDR1 is SQVTM and CDR2 ANQGSEA.

This clonotype was counted many times. The chain combines TRBV3-1 with TRBJ2-1, with 7 bases lining up with TRBD1. Trimming took 0 bases from V and 7 from J; bases not matched to a gene: 6. Per germline, CDR1 LGHDT and CDR2 YNNKEL (reference sequence). The CDR3 runs to 15 residues. The DNA for the CDR3 is TGTGCCAGCAGCCAAGACTTACAGGGGCGGAATGAGCAGTTCTTC. The encoded protein is CASSQDLQGRNEQFF.

This clonotype was counted between two and nine times. J is TRBJ1-1 and V is TRBV5-1; D unresolved. CDR1 is SGHRS, CDR2 YFSETQ, per germline. The length of the CDR3 is 17 residues. V lost 4 bases, J lost 0 bases, and 19 bases lay in between. CDR3 region: CASSPRPRDGMNTEAFF. CDR3 sequence (DNA): TGCGCCAGCAGCCCTCGCCCCCGAGATGGAATGAACACTGAAGCTTTCTTT.

This clonotype showed up many times. The chain joins TRBV6-6 to TRBJ2-5, with a weak D call TRBD2 (5 bases). CDR1 and CDR2 (germline): MNHNY, SVGAGI (reference sequence). The CDR3 consists of 13 residues. V was pared by 6 bases and J by 3 bases, with 11 bases between. The CDR3 region is CASRPPGKETQYF. In DNA form, the CDR3 reads TGTGCCAGCAGACCCCCGGGAAAAGAGACCCAGTACTTC.

V usage is TRBV7-2 and J usage is TRBJ1-3; TRBD1 aligns across 11 bases. The CDR3 extends over 21 amino acids. The ends lost 0 bases at V and 2 bases at J; junction bases unmatched: 15. Looked up from germline, CDR1 is SGHTA and CDR2 is FQGNSA. CDR3 nucleotides: TGTGCCAGCAGCTTAGCGCAAGGACAGGGGGCCAGTTTGTCGCCTGGAAACACCATATATTTT. Translation gives CASSLAQGQGASLSPGNTIYF.

The V call is TRBV24-1, the J call TRBJ2-6, with a tentative D call TRBD1 (6 bases). CDR1 is KGHDR and CDR2 is SFDVKD in the germline V gene. Trimming took 6 bases from V and 3 from J, leaving 20 bases between them. The CDR3 is made up of 18 amino acids. CDR3 bases: TGTGCCACCAGTTGTGGGGGCTCCACGGCTGATGGGGCCAACGTCCTGACTTTC. Amino acids: CATSCGGSTADGANVLTF.

This clonotype was counted a few times. The chain couples TRBV3-1 to TRBJ1-2, with unresolved D. This CDR3 comprises 14 residues. V was cut by 3 bases and J by 1 base, with 9 bases left in between. CDR1 and CDR2 (germline): LGHDT, YNNKEL (reference sequence). As DNA, the CDR3 is TGTGCCAGCAGCCAGGGGTACTTTAACTATGGCTACACCTTC. Amino acid sequence: CASSQGYFNYGYTF.

The V and J genes are TRBV29-1 and TRBJ2-7; no clear D. Germline V CDR1 and CDR2: SQVTM, ANQGSEA. The CDR3 extends over 14 amino acids. V dropped 5 bases and J dropped 5 bases, with 19 bases sitting between them. The CDR3 protein is CSVQTSEARHEQYF. The CDR3 DNA reads TGCAGCGTTCAAACCTCCGAGGCCAGACACGAGCAGTACTTC.

This clonotype was detected only a few times. This chain links TRBV24-1 with TRBJ2-5, with 12 bases lining up with TRBD2. Germline CDR1 KGHDR, CDR2 SFDVKD. This CDR3 is 17 amino acids long. V was pared by 2 bases and J by 1 base, with 4 bases of the junction left unmatched. DNA for the CDR3: TGTGCCACCAGTGATTCCAGACTAGCGGGGGCCCAAGAGACCCAGTACTTC. Translating it yields CATSDSRLAGAQETQYF.

This clonotype was seen at least ten times. This chain uses TRBV7-8 with TRBJ2-7; D is possibly TRBD1 (6 bases). V was clipped by 2 bases and J by 4 bases, with 9 bases between them. Germline lookup yields CDR1 SGHVS and CDR2 FQNEAQ. The CDR3 totals 13 residues. The chain's CDR3 is CASSLHREYEQYF. The CDR3 coding sequence is TGTGCCAGCAGCTTACACAGGGAATACGAGCAGTACTTC.

This clonotype was recorded many times. The chain carries TRBV5-1 and TRBJ1-1, with D uncertain. The CDR3 totals 14 residues. Germline V lookup: CDR1 SGHRS, CDR2 YFSETQ. Between the trimmed V and J ends, which lost 0 bases and 2 bases, there was a span of 8 bases. The CDR3 loop is CASSLEPDNTEAFF. The CDR3 bases are TGCGCCAGCAGCTTGGAACCAGACAACACTGAAGCTTTCTTT. Combining the CDR3 with reference TRBV5-1 and TRBJ1-1 gives the whole variable domain KAGVTQTPRYLIKTRGQQVTLSCSPISGHRSVSWYQQTPGQGLQFLFEYFSETQRNKGNFPGRFSGRQFSNSRSEMNVSTLELGDSALYLCASSLEPDNTEAFFGQGTRLTVV.

This clonotype came up many times. V and J are TRBV20-1 and TRBJ2-2, with D uncertain. V lost 4 bases, J lost 5 bases, and 17 bases lay in between. Germline V lookup: CDR1 DFQATT, CDR2 SNEGSKA (reference sequence). This CDR3 comprises 15 residues. Here the CDR3 DNA reads TGCAGTGCTAAGTATGGGTTCGGGCTTACCGGGGAGCTGTTTTTT. Translation gives CSAKYGFGLTGELFF.

This clonotype was seen repeatedly, ten times or more. This chain links TRBV10-3 with TRBJ2-3, with a possible D match to TRBD2 (6 bases). There are 15 residues in the CDR3. V was cut by 3 bases and J by 3 bases, with 13 bases left in between. Looked up from germline, CDR1 is ENHRY and CDR2 is SYGVKD. The CDR3 coding sequence is TGTGCCATCAGTGAATATGCGGGATTGACAGATACGCAGTATTTT. This gives the protein CAISEYAGLTDTQYF.

This clonotype was detected many times. The chain couples TRBV5-1 to TRBJ2-5; D is unresolved. The CDR3 loop spans 16 amino acids. Trimming removed 0 bases from V and 2 bases from J, with 14 bases in between. The germline V gene has CDR1 SGHRS and CDR2 YFSETQ. The CDR3 nucleotides read TGCGCCAGCAGCTTGGGGGCTGGGTCGGCACAAGAGACCCAGTACTTC. The encoded protein is CASSLGAGSAQETQYF.

This clonotype was counted many times. V is TRBV18 and J is TRBJ2-3; TRBD2 matches 7 bases. Germline V gives CDR1 KGHSH, CDR2 LQKENI. V was pared by 3 bases and J by 4 bases, with 10 bases of the junction left unmatched. This CDR3 has 16 residues. The CDR3: CASSPPGGSTPDTQYF. CDR3 DNA sequence: TGTGCCAGCTCACCCCCCGGCGGGAGTACGCCAGATACGCAGTATTTT.

This clonotype has ten or more counts. The chain recombines TRBV5-1 with TRBJ1-1; 9 bases match TRBD1. J gave up 1 base and V 3 bases, and 4 bases lay outside the gene matches. CDR3 size: 15 residues. Looked up from germline, CDR1 is SGHRS and CDR2 is YFSETQ. The chain's CDR3 is CASSWGQGGNTEAFF. The CDR3 DNA sequence: TGCGCCAGCAGCTGGGGACAGGGTGGGAACACTGAAGCTTTCTTT.

In nucleotides, the CDR3 is TGTGCCAGCAGCCCCGCCGGGACAGCTAGCGAGCAGTACTTC. The encoded protein is CASSPAGTASEQYF. V usage is TRBV14 and J usage is TRBJ2-7; 7 nucleotides align to TRBD1. Germline V gene sequence: CDR1 SGHDN, CDR2 FVKESK. J lost 6 bases, V lost 4 bases, and 9 bases had no gene match. This CDR3 has 14 amino acids. Supplemented by reference TRBV14 and TRBJ2-7, the full variable domain reads EAGVTQFPSHSVIEKGQTVTLRCDPISGHDNLYWYRRVMGKEIKFLLHFVKESKQDESGMPNNRFLAERTGGTYSTLKVQPAELEDSGVYFCASSPAGTASEQYFGPGTRLTVT.

V is TRBV11-2 and J is TRBJ2-3; the D is unclear. Germline V gene sequence: CDR1 SGHAT, CDR2 FQNNGV. The ends were cut back, 5 bases at V and 4 bases at J, with 10 bases in the middle. The CDR3 spans 13 residues. The CDR3 sequence: CASSPKDSDTQYF. The CDR3 coding sequence is TGTGCCAGCAGCCCCAAAGACTCAGATACGCAGTATTTT.

This clonotype was detected a few times. The chain is built from TRBV2 and TRBJ2-2, with TRBD1 matching over 11 bases. CDR3 length: 15 amino acids. Unmatched junction bases numbered 7, after V lost 7 bases and J lost 6 bases. Germline CDR1 SNHLY, CDR2 FYNNEI. The DNA of the CDR3 is TGTGCCAGCAAGACCGGGACAGGGGGATCCGGGGAGCTGTTTTTT. Translating it yields CASKTGTGGSGELFF.

The CDR3 sequence is CASSTRGQGGSEQYF. CDR3 sequence (DNA): TGTGCCAGTAGTACTCGAGGACAGGGGGGCTCGGAGCAGTACTTC. The V call is TRBV19, the J call TRBJ2-7; 10 bases align to TRBD1. Losses at the gene ends were 4 bases for V and 7 bases for J; bases not matched to a gene: 10. The CDR3 runs 15 residues. Germline V gene data show CDR1 as LNHDA and CDR2 as SQIVND (reference sequence).

The rearrangement joins TRBV12-3 or TRBV12-4 to TRBJ1-2; possibly TRBD1 for D (5 bases). CDR3 length equals 16 residues. Trimming left V 5 bases short and J 7 bases short, with 23 bases between. CDR3 region: CASSLLGAQGMRGYTF. Here the CDR3 DNA reads TGTGCCAGCAGTCTCCTTGGGGCCCAGGGAATGCGTGGCTACACCTTC.

This clonotype has a count of ten or more. CDR3 nucleotides: TGCAGTGTAGGTAGGGGGCGATACGAGCAGTACTTC. Translation gives CSVGRGRYEQYF. The rearrangement links TRBV20-1 to TRBJ2-7, with 7 bases that match TRBD1. V shed 7 bases and J 4 bases; nucleotides not matched to a gene: 7. Germline CDR1 is DFQATT and CDR2 is SNEGSKA (reference sequence). The CDR3 consists of 12 residues.

Turning to this clonotype: Possible read error: a much larger clone is one base away. This chain uses TRBV13 with TRBJ2-5, with D tentatively TRBD1 or TRBD2 (6 bases each). From germline, CDR1 is PRHDT and CDR2 FYEKMQ (reference sequence). CDR3 length: 14 residues. The V and J ends lost 2 bases and 8 bases respectively, with 15 bases between them. DNA for the CDR3: TGTGCCAGCAGCTTACTGAGCTGGGGGGCAACCCAGTACTTC. It yields the protein CASSLLSWGATQYF. The entire variable domain, with the rest obtained from reference TRBV13 and TRBJ2-5, is as follows: AAGVIQSPRHLIKEKRETATLKCYPIPRHDTVYWYQQGPGQDPQFLISFYEKMQSDKGSIPDRFSAQQFSDYHSELNMSSLELGDSALYFCASSLLSWGATQYFGPGTRLLVL.

There are a few counts of this clonotype. The chain carries TRBV29-1 and TRBJ1-5; D is undetermined. Trimming cost V 4 bases and J 3 bases, with 10 bases left between them. Germline CDR1 reads SQVTM; CDR2 reads ANQGSEA. The CDR3 totals 13 residues. The CDR3 here is CSVGFQPNQPQHF. CDR3 DNA: TGCAGCGTTGGATTCCAGCCCAATCAGCCCCAGCATTTT.

A few counts support this clonotype. The chain links TRBV30 to TRBJ2-7, with 9 bases lining up with TRBD1. This CDR3 region has 14 residues. The germline V gene has CDR1 GTSNPN and CDR2 SVGIG (reference sequence). Losses at the gene ends were 0 bases for V and 6 bases for J; bases not matched to a gene: 6. In DNA, the CDR3 is TGTGCCTGGAGTGTCTGGGTACAGGGGGCCGAGCAGTACTTC. It translates to CAWSVWVQGAEQYF.

This clonotype showed up many times. The chain recombines TRBV3-1 with TRBJ2-3; D remains ambiguous. Trimming left V 0 bases short and J 6 bases short, with 10 bases between. The CDR3 is 14 amino acids. Looked up from germline, CDR1 is LGHDT and CDR2 is YNNKEL (reference sequence). CDR3 in amino acids: CASSQDPAVDTQYF. As DNA, the CDR3 is TGTGCCAGCAGCCAAGATCCGGCAGTGGATACGCAGTATTTT.

This clonotype was counted between two and nine times. The V and J genes are TRBV7-9 and TRBJ2-5, with TRBD1 identical over 8 bases. V shed 5 bases and J 4 bases; nucleotides not matched to a gene: 9. Germline V gene data show CDR1 as SEHNR and CDR2 as FQNEAQ (reference sequence). This CDR3 is 15 amino acids long. Here the CDR3 DNA reads TGTGCCAGCAGCGACCGGGCAGGGGGCACAGAGACCCAGTACTTC. Translation gives CASSDRAGGTETQYF.

This chain connects TRBV5-1 to TRBJ2-3; tentatively, D is TRBD2 (5 bases). The V end lost 4 bases, the J end lost 6 bases, and 15 bases lay between the germline ends. The germline V gene encodes CDR1 SGHRS and CDR2 YFSETQ. This CDR3 comprises 14 residues. The CDR3 spells CASSVGDFGDTQYF. The DNA of the CDR3 is TGCGCCAGCAGCGTCGGGGATTTTGGGGATACGCAGTATTTT. The full variable domain, in which reference TRBV5-1 and TRBJ2-3 provide the parts outside the CDR3, is KAGVTQTPRYLIKTRGQQVTLSCSPISGHRSVSWYQQTPGQGLQFLFEYFSETQRNKGNFPGRFSGRQFSNSRSEMNVSTLELGDSALYLCASSVGDFGDTQYFGPGTRLTVL.